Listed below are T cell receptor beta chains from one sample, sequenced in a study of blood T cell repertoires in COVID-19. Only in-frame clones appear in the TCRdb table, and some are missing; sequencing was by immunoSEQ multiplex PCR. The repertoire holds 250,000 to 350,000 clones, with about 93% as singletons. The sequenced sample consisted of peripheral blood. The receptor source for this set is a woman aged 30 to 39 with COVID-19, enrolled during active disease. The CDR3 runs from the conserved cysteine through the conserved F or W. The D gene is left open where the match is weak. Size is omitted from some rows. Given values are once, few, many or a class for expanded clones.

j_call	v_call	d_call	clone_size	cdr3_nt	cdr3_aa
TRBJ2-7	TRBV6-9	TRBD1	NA	TGTGCCAGCAGCCTAGACAGGGGGAGAAGCTCCTACGAGCAGTACTTC	CASSLDRGRSSYEQYF
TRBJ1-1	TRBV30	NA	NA	TGTGCCTCCGACAGCACCAGGAACACTGAAGCTTTCTTT	CASDSTRNTEAFF
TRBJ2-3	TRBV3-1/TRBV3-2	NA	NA	TGTGCCAGCAGCCAAGATGCGGTAGCGGATACGCAGTATTTT	CASSQDAVADTQYF
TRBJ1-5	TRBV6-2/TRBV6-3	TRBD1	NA	TGTGCCAGCAGTTACCGCGGGACAGGGATAAATCAGCCCCAGCATTTT	CASSYRGTGINQPQHF
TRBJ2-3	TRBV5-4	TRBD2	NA	TGTGCCAGCAGCCCAACGGGCGGGAGGAGCCCAGATACGCAGTATTTT	CASSPTGGRSPDTQYF
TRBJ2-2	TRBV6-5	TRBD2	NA	TGTGCCAGCAGTTCCTTAGCGGGAGGGCCGACCGGGGAGCTGTTTTTT	CASSSLAGGPTGELFF
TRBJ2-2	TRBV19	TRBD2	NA	TGTGCCAGTAGAATGGCGGGAGGGAACACCGGGGAGCTGTTTTTT	CASRMAGGNTGELFF
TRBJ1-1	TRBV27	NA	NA	TGTGCCAGCAGTCCCTGGGCAGGGGACACTGAAGCTTTCTTT	CASSPWAGDTEAFF
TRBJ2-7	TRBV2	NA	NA	TGTGCCAGCAGAAAACAGGGAATGGGCTACGAGCAGTACTTC	CASRKQGMGYEQYF
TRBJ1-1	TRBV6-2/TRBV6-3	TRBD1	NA	TGTGCCAGCAGGCCTGGACAGGGTCCCTCTGAAGCTTTCTTT	CASRPGQGPSEAFF
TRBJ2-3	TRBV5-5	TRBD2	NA	TGTGCCAGCAGCCCCGGACTAGCGGCCGTGGGGGCCGATACGCAGTATTTT	CASSPGLAAVGADTQYF
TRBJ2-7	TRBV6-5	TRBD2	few	TGTGCCAGCAGTTTCGGACTAGCGGGAGAGCAGTACTTC	CASSFGLAGEQYF
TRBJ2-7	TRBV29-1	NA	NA	TGCAGCGTTGGCTGGGGCCACCCCTACGAGCAGTACTTC	CSVGWGHPYEQYF
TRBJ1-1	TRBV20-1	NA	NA	TGCAGTCTTCCGAGGGAAGCTTTCTTT	CSLPREAFF
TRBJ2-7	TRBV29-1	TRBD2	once	TGCAGCGTCGTCGGGACTAGCGGGAGGGACTACGAGCAGTACTTC	CSVVGTSGRDYEQYF
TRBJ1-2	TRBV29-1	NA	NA	TGCAGCGTTGGCTTTGACAGACTCTATGGCTACACCTTC	CSVGFDRLYGYTF
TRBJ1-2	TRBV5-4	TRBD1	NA	TGTGCCAGCAGCCGGGGACAGGGAGTGGATGGCTACACCTTC	CASSRGQGVDGYTF
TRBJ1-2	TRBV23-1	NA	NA	TGCGCCAGCAGGGGGACATGTCATGGCTACACCTTC	CASRGTCHGYTF
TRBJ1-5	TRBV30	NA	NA	TGTGCCTGGAGTACAAGTAGCAATCAGCCCCAGCATTTT	CAWSTSSNQPQHF
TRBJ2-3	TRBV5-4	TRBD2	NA	TGTGCCAGCAGCCCCCAGTGGGGGAGGGGCACAGATACGCAGTATTTT	CASSPQWGRGTDTQYF
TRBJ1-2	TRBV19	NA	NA	TGTGCCAGCAAATATTCCGAGTTGACTTCGAGCGGCTACACCTTC	CASKYSELTSSGYTF
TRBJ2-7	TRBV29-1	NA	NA	TGCAGCGCCGTAGGGGGGGGAGAACAGTACTTC	CSAVGGGEQYF
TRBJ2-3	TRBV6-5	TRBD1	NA	TGTGCCAGCAGGTGGGACAGGGCCGCAGATACGCAGTATTTT	CASRWDRAADTQYF
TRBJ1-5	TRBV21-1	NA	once	TGTGCCAGCAGCAAAGGAGGCAGGGGGCAAGGGCAGCCCCAGCATTTT	CASSKGGRGQGQPQHF
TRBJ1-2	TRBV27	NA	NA	TGTGCCAGCAGTTTTTCTGGACAGACAAACTATGGCTACACCTTC	CASSFSGQTNYGYTF
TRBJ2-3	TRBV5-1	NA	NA	TGCGCCAGCAGGACAGGACCCTCCACAGATACGCAGTATTTT	CASRTGPSTDTQYF
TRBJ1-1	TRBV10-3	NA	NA	TGTGCCATCAGTGAATTACATTTGAACACTGAAGCTTTCTTT	CAISELHLNTEAFF
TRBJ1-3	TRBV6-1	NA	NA	TGTGCCAGCAGTGAAGCACAGGGCGGAAACACCATATATTTT	CASSEAQGGNTIYF